These 17 T cell receptor beta chains were all obtained from the same sample, sequenced in a study of OX40 agonist ivuxolimab in advanced cancers. Generated by immunoSEQ multiplex PCR, the TCRdb table keeps only in-frame clones and is missing some. The sample lists roughly 50,000 clones; approximately 80% were seen once. This sample comprised CD4+ or CD8+ T cells sorted from blood, obtained in a trial of the OX40 agonist ivuxolimab. These receptor sequences come from an adult with an advanced solid tumor such as melanoma, head and neck, liver or kidney cancer.

The chain combines TRBV6-5 with TRBJ2-5, with D possibly being TRBD1 (5 bases). This CDR3 contains 15 residues. V shed 2 bases and J shed 1 base, with 11 bases lying between them. Germline V gene lookup returns CDR1 MNHEY and CDR2 SVGAGI. CDR3 protein: CASSYVGATQETQYF. In DNA form, the CDR3 reads TGTGCCAGCAGTTACGTAGGGGCCACCCAAGAGACCCAGTACTTC.

This clone was seen a handful of times. The CDR3 DNA is TGTGCCAGTAGTATAAGGGGACAGAGGGACGGCAATCAGCCCCAGCATTTT. Translating gives CASSIRGQRDGNQPQHF. The genes are TRBV19 and TRBJ1-5, with TRBD1 matching over 7 bases. The CDR3 runs 17 residues. Per germline, CDR1 LNHDA and CDR2 SQIVND (reference sequence). Germline trimming cut 2 bases from V and 2 bases from J; bases unmatched to any gene: 9.

This clone was observed a few times. V gene TRBV4-1 combines with J gene TRBJ2-6; 9 bases are a match to TRBD1. CDR3 length equals 19 residues. J was trimmed by 2 bases and V by 2 bases; bases with no gene match: 10. The germline CDR1 and CDR2 sequences are MGHRA and YSYEKL. CDR3 in DNA: TGCGCCAGCAGCCAAACCGGTTTCGGGACAGGGACTGGGGCCAACGTCCTGACTTTC. It translates to CASSQTGFGTGTGANVLTF.

J is TRBJ2-6 and V is TRBV7-9; TRBD2 matches at 8 bases. Germline CDR1 is SEHNR and CDR2 is FQNEAQ (reference sequence). J was trimmed by 4 bases and V by 4 bases; bases with no gene match: 3. CDR3 size: 15 residues. The CDR3 sequence is CASSYGGAGANVLTF. In nucleotides, the CDR3 is TGTGCCAGCAGCTACGGGGGGGCCGGGGCCAACGTCCTGACTTTC.

The chain carries TRBV25-1 and TRBJ2-5; perhaps D is TRBD1 or TRBD2 (6 bases each). V was shortened by 3 bases and J by 4 bases, with 21 bases between the two germline ends. This CDR3 is built from 17 residues. Germline V gene lookup returns CDR1 MGHDK and CDR2 SYGVNS. CDR3 residues: CASSDEGGIFLGETQYF. The CDR3 DNA sequence: TGTGCCAGCAGTGACGAGGGGGGAATATTTCTTGGAGAGACCCAGTACTTC.

V gene TRBV5-4 combines with J gene TRBJ2-2, with D maybe TRBD2 (5 bases). Trimming removed 4 bases from V and 1 base from J, with 14 bases in between. The length of the CDR3 is 16 residues. The germline V gene has CDR1 SGHNT and CDR2 YYREEE (reference sequence). This chain's CDR3 is CASSRSPEGNTGELFF. The CDR3 DNA reads TGTGCCAGCAGCCGAAGCCCTGAGGGGAACACCGGGGAGCTGTTTTTT.

The V gene is TRBV10-3, the J gene TRBJ1-2, with TRBD1 identical over 7 bases. V lost 5 bases, J lost 5 bases, and 5 bases stayed unmatched. CDR1 is ENHRY, CDR2 SYGVKD, per germline. This CDR3 comprises 13 residues. The CDR3 protein is CAISLDRVYGYTF. In nucleotides, the CDR3 is TGTGCCATCAGTCTAGACAGGGTATATGGCTACACCTTC.

The chain uses TRBV6-1 and TRBJ2-7; D is perhaps TRBD2 (6 bases). This CDR3 contains 14 residues. V gave up 6 bases and J gave up 7 bases, with 19 bases separating them. The germline V gene encodes CDR1 MNHNS and CDR2 SASEGT. The DNA for the CDR3 is TGTGCCAGCAGATTACAGGTCTCGGCGGGGGAGCAGTACGTC. It encodes CASRLQVSAGEQYV.

The table lists this clone with a count of one. This chain links TRBV9 with TRBJ2-5; 8 nucleotides line up with TRBD1. The CDR3 contains 14 residues. Germline CDR1 is SGDLS and CDR2 is YYNGEE. V shed 4 bases and J 2 bases; nucleotides not matched to a gene: 4. CDR3 sequence (DNA): TGTGCCAGCAGCCCGCGACAGGGGCAAGAGACCCAGTACTTC. Its translation is CASSPRQGQETQYF.

CDR3 in amino acids: CASSQTGGYEQYV. CDR3 in DNA: TGCGCCAGCAGTCAAACTGGGGGGTACGAGCAGTACGTC. The chain carries TRBV23-1 and TRBJ2-7; a weak D match, TRBD2 (6 bases). TRBV23-1 is an ORF, and what it does is uncertain. The CDR3 has 13 residues. The V end was cut by 2 bases, the J end by 4 bases, with 9 bases between.

This clone was found once. This chain links TRBV6-1 with TRBJ2-7; 8 bases fit TRBD2. J lost 0 bases, V lost 1 base, and 5 bases had no gene match. The CDR3 contains 16 residues. CDR1 MNHNS and CDR2 SASEGT come from the germline V gene. The CDR3 spells CASSEGSGGSSYEQYV. The DNA for the CDR3 is TGTGCCAGCAGTGAAGGAAGCGGGGGTAGCTCCTACGAGCAGTACGTC.

This chain links TRBV5-1 with TRBJ1-1; no clear D. Deletions cut 4 bases from V and 1 base from J, with 14 bases between. Germline CDR1 and CDR2: SGHRS and YFSETQ. The CDR3 contains 15 residues. The CDR3 reads CASSRTSRENTEAFF. The DNA of the CDR3 is TGCGCCAGCAGCCGCACATCACGGGAGAACACTGAAGCTTTCTTT.

This chain joins TRBV18 and TRBJ2-1; D perhaps matches TRBD2 (6 bases). This CDR3 contains 15 residues. V was shortened by 0 bases and J by 9 bases, with 15 bases between the two germline ends. Germline V gives CDR1 KGHSH, CDR2 LQKENI. CDR3 nucleotide sequence: TGTGCCAGCTCACCACCGGGGACTGGCGAGGGTGAGCAGTTCTTC. It encodes CASSPPGTGEGEQFF.

The V and J genes are TRBV7-6 and TRBJ2-3, with D maybe TRBD2 (6 bases). The ends were cut back, 5 bases at V and 3 bases at J, with 18 bases in the middle. The CDR3 totals 16 residues. Germline CDR1 and CDR2: SGHVS and FNYEAQ. CDR3 protein: CASSRRDSRGTDTQYF. DNA of the CDR3: TGTGCCAGCAGCCGGCGGGACTCCCGAGGGACAGATACGCAGTATTTT.

The rearrangement links TRBV28 to TRBJ2-7; TRBD1 matches 10 bases. The germline V gene encodes CDR1 MDHEN and CDR2 SYDVKM. Germline trimming cut 3 bases from V and 3 bases from J; bases unmatched to any gene: 5. The CDR3 loop spans 15 amino acids. CDR3 protein: CASSFPDRGIYEQYF. The DNA of the CDR3 is TGTGCCAGCAGTTTCCCGGACAGGGGGATCTACGAGCAGTACTTC.

A word on this clone: The germline gene is not matched at one end of the junction; a read error may be the cause. The DNA of the CDR3 is TGCGCCAGCTCGGGCGACAGGGTACCCCCCCTCCTCTCTTTT. Translation gives CASSGDRVPPLLSF. The V gene is TRBV5-1, the J gene TRBJ1-1; 7 bases are shared with TRBD1. CDR3 size: 14 residues. In germline, CDR1 is SGHRS, CDR2 YFSETQ.

This clone was detected only a few times. The chain has TRBV5-1 and TRBJ1-1; D is ambiguous. The CDR3 spans 15 residues. V was cut by 1 base and J by 0 bases, with 10 bases left in between. Germline CDR1 reads SGHRS; CDR2 reads YFSETQ. In nucleotides, the CDR3 is TGCGCCAGCAGCTTGCTTACCCCGGTGAACACTGAAGCTTTCTTT. It translates to CASSLLTPVNTEAFF.